The 14 T cell receptor beta chains in this list originate from one sample, sequenced in a study of regulatory T cells in long-lasting Graves disease. Both iRepertoire HTBI primers and Arm-PCR of CDR3 regions were used to build the TCR beta libraries. Each CDR3 protein is one row after TCRdb ran MiXCR on the multiplex PCR reads. The sample lists hundreds of thousands of distinct CDR3 sequences, roughly 20% occurring once. Time point described: persistent/refractory GD, antithyroid drugs over 5 years with positive TRAb. Isolated PBMC RNA provided the starting material for the TCR library. This sample comprised peripheral blood mononuclear cells (PBMCs), obtained when the disease was refractory, from a patient treated with antithyroid drugs. These receptors were taken from a female donor with Graves disease.

The CDR3 loop reads CASSPGTSGYYNEQFF. CDR3 in DNA: TGTGCCAGCAGCCCCGGGACTAGCGGTTATTACAATGAGCAGTTCTTC. This chain uses TRBV5-5 with TRBJ2-1; TRBD2 agrees at 11 bases. With 4 bases clipped from V and 4 bases from J, the junction kept 7 bases outside the gene matches. Germline values: CDR1 SGHKS, CDR2 YYEKEE (reference sequence). The CDR3 spans 16 residues.

In this sample, this clonotype turned up a few times. The V call is TRBV29-1, the J call TRBJ2-7, with D possibly TRBD2 on 5 matching bases. The CDR3 spans 13 residues. Germline V gene sequence: CDR1 SQVTM, CDR2 ANQGSEA. V was trimmed by 4 bases and J by 0 bases, leaving 10 bases between them. CDR3 sequence reads: CSVVSEDSYEQYF. The CDR3 DNA sequence: TGCAGCGTTGTTAGCGAAGACTCCTACGAGCAGTACTTC.

Of note for this clonotype: A much larger clone lies a single base off, so this may be a read error. This rearrangement joins TRBV3-1 to TRBJ1-2; D gene unclear. The CDR3 totals 13 residues. Germline CDR1 reads LGHDT; CDR2 reads YNNKEL (reference sequence). CDR3: CASSPDLNYGHTF. The CDR3 coding sequence is TGTGCCAGCAGCCCGGACCTTAACTATGGCCACACCTTC. The variable domain in full, completed from reference TRBV3-1 and TRBJ1-2, reads DTAVSQTPKYLVTQMGNDKSIKCEQNLGHDTMYWYKQDSKKFLKIMFSYNNKELIINETVPNRFSPKSPDKAHLNLHINSLELGDSAVYFCASSPDLNYGHTFGSGTRLTVV.

In its sample, this clonotype was seen a few times. This chain joins TRBV7-3 and TRBJ1-1; D unresolved. CDR1 is SGHTA and CDR2 is FQGTGA in the germline V gene. There are 14 residues in the CDR3. With 2 bases removed from V and 2 bases from J, the gap between germline ends came to 9 bases. CDR3 in amino acids: CASSLFPANTEAFF. Here the CDR3 DNA reads TGTGCCAGCAGCTTATTTCCGGCAAACACTGAAGCTTTCTTT.

In DNA form, the CDR3 reads TGCAGCGTTGCTTTGGGCCTGAGCTCCTACGAGCAGTACTTC. This codes for CSVALGLSSYEQYF. The chain combines TRBV29-1 with TRBJ2-7, with unresolved D. CDR1 is SQVTM, CDR2 ANQGSEA, per germline. Trimming cost V 4 bases and J 0 bases, with 13 bases left between them. The CDR3 length is 14 residues.

This clonotype was recorded many times. The chain employs TRBV7-9 and TRBJ1-2; D remains unclear. Germline values: CDR1 SEHNR, CDR2 FQNEAQ (reference sequence). Trimming took off 2 bases at V and 4 bases at J, with 11 bases between the two ends. The CDR3 loop spans 14 amino acids. In DNA, the CDR3 is TGTGCCAGCAGCTTATCCTATGCTAGCTATGGCTACACCTTC. Translation: CASSLSYASYGYTF.

Ten or more counts support this clonotype. This chain connects TRBV27 to TRBJ1-1, with D possibly being TRBD1 (6 bases). Trimming pared 6 bases from V and 0 bases from J, leaving 11 bases between. Germline V gene sequence: CDR1 MNHEY, CDR2 SMNVEV (reference sequence). The CDR3 runs to 14 residues. The chain's CDR3 is CASRRGGVNTEAFF. The CDR3 nucleotides read TGTGCCAGCAGACGGGGGGGCGTGAACACTGAAGCTTTCTTT.

This clonotype showed up just a few times. The V call is TRBV4-1, the J call TRBJ2-6, with D perhaps TRBD2 (8 bases). The length of the CDR3 is 18 residues. CDR1 is MGHRA, CDR2 YSYEKL, per germline. V dropped 4 bases and J dropped 0 bases, with 16 bases sitting between them. CDR3 region: CASSLSGTANSGANVLTF. Here the CDR3 DNA reads TGCGCCAGCAGCCTTAGCGGGACAGCGAACTCTGGGGCCAACGTCCTGACTTTC.

At least ten counts were recorded for this clonotype. The V call is TRBV29-1, the J call TRBJ2-2; D is possibly TRBD1 (5 bases). This CDR3 contains 13 residues. In germline, CDR1 is SQVTM, CDR2 ANQGSEA. Between the trimmed V and J ends, which lost 6 bases and 0 bases, there was a span of 8 bases. CDR3 bases: TGCAGCGTGGGGCCAACGAACACCGGGGAGCTGTTTTTT. Translated, it gives CSVGPTNTGELFF.

In its sample, this clonotype was seen many times. The chain has TRBV7-9 and TRBJ1-1; a possible D gene is TRBD1 (5 bases). V was clipped by 3 bases and J by 0 bases, with 8 bases between them. Germline lookup yields CDR1 SEHNR and CDR2 FQNEAQ (reference sequence). This CDR3 spans 14 amino acids. CDR3 DNA sequence: TGTGCCAGCAGCTTTAACAGGTTGAACACTGAAGCTTTCTTT. This encodes CASSFNRLNTEAFF.

This clonotype came up a few times. V is TRBV7-2 and J is TRBJ1-1; a weak D match, TRBD1 (5 bases). Trimming took off 5 bases at V and 4 bases at J, with 17 bases between the two ends. CDR3 length: 15 amino acids. Germline V gene sequence: CDR1 SGHTA, CDR2 FQGNSA. CDR3 sequence: CASSRSQGLGTEAFF. The CDR3 DNA reads as TGTGCCAGCAGCCGATCCCAGGGATTAGGCACTGAAGCTTTCTTT. Full variable domain (outside the CDR3, taken from reference TRBV7-2 and TRBJ1-1): GAGVSQSPSNKVTEKGKDVELRCDPISGHTALYWYRQSLGQGLEFLIYFQGNSAPDKSGLPSDRFSAERTGGSVSTLTIQRTQQEDSAVYLCASSRSQGLGTEAFFGQGTRLTVV.

Points on this clonotype: One end of the junction fails to match germline, which may point to a read error. The CDR3 here is CATSSGGLAAPGETQYF. For the CDR3, the DNA is TGTGCCACCAGCAGTGGAGGACTAGCGGCCCCCGGAGAGACTCAGTACTTC. J is TRBJ2-5 and V is TRBV15; 10 nucleotides line up with TRBD2. This CDR3 spans 17 amino acids. Germline CDR1 reads LNHNV; CDR2 reads YYDKDF (reference sequence).

This clonotype was found a few times. CDR3 loop: CAIAPGQGYEQYF. CDR3 nucleotide sequence: TGTGCCATTGCCCCGGGACAAGGATACGAGCAGTACTTC. V is TRBV10-3 and J is TRBJ2-7; weak D call: TRBD1 (6 bases). This CDR3 is 13 amino acids long. Germline CDR1 ENHRY, CDR2 SYGVKD. V was pared by 9 bases and J by 4 bases, with 16 bases between.

This clonotype was counted a few times. The chain is built from TRBV11-3 and TRBJ1-5, with D unclear. Between the trimmed V and J ends, which lost 8 bases and 0 bases, there was a span of 23 bases. Germline assignment: CDR1 SGHNT and CDR2 YENEEA. This CDR3 has 18 residues. In nucleotides, the CDR3 is TGTGCCAGCTCAGAAACCGGACTATCAGAGAATAGCAATCAGCCCCAGCATTTT. It is translated as CASSETGLSENSNQPQHF.